These T cell receptor beta chains were read from a single sample in a study of OX40 agonist ivuxolimab in advanced cancers. Measured with immunoSEQ multiplex PCR; TCRdb has only the in-frame clones, and not every one. The table records 65,000 to 75,000 clones, roughly 85% of them present only once. The material was CD4+ or CD8+ T cells sorted from blood, obtained in a trial of the OX40 agonist ivuxolimab. The receptors were gathered from an adult with an advanced solid tumor such as melanoma, head and neck, liver or kidney cancer. The CDR3 runs from the conserved cysteine through the conserved F or W. The D gene is left open where the match is weak. The size entry is marked missing in some rows and otherwise reads once, few, many or a size class.

TRBJ2-5 | NA | TRBV5-1 | NA | CASSFGRGETQYF | TGCGCCAGCAGCTTCGGCAGAGGGGAGACCCAGTACTTC
TRBJ2-1 | TRBD2 | TRBV29-1 | NA | CSVELAGVREEQFF | TGCAGCGTTGAACTAGCGGGGGTCCGTGAGGAGCAGTTCTTC
TRBJ2-3 | NA | TRBV28 | NA | CASSLDDSSSTDTQYF | TGTGCCAGCAGTTTAGATGACAGTTCTAGCACAGATACGCAGTATTTT
TRBJ1-2 | NA | TRBV7-2 | NA | CASSLLEARSYTF | TGTGCCAGCAGCCTCCTTGAGGCCCGGAGCTACACCTTC
TRBJ2-4 | NA | TRBV29-1 | NA | CSALDKGKNIQYF | NA
TRBJ2-2 | NA | TRBV29-1 | NA | CSVEDTVSRELFF | TGCAGCGTTGAAGATACAGTTTCCAGGGAGCTGTTTTTT
TRBJ1-1 | NA | TRBV28 | few | CASSFGTGAEAFF | TGTGCCAGCAGTTTCGGAACCGGGGCTGAAGCTTTCTTT
TRBJ1-5 | NA | TRBV19 | NA | CASSTGFSNQPQHF | TGTGCCAGTAGTACAGGGTTTAGCAATCAGCCCCAGCATTTT
TRBJ2-7 | TRBD2 | TRBV27 | once | CASSFSPGGPGEQYF | TGTGCCAGCAGTTTTTCCCCGGGAGGGCCCGGCGAGCAGTACTTC
TRBJ2-5 | NA | TRBV30 | NA | CAWSVGGQEGETQYF | TGTGCCTGGAGTGTAGGGGGGCAAGAGGGAGAGACCCAGTACTTC
TRBJ2-5 | NA | TRBV9 | NA | CASRSDTQYF | TGTGCCAGCAGGTCAGATACCCAGTACTTC
TRBJ2-6 | NA | TRBV28 | NA | CASSLSSGSGANVLTF | TGTGCCAGCAGTTTATCCTCGGGCTCTGGGGCCAACGTCCTGACTTTC
TRBJ1-1 | NA | TRBV6-5 | once | CASSGPEFGDTEAFF | TGTGCCAGCAGTGGACCGGAATTTGGGGACACTGAAGCTTTCTTT
TRBJ1-6 | NA | TRBV6-1 | NA | CASSAGPYNSPLHF | TGTGCCAGCAGCGCAGGCCCCTATAATTCACCCCTCCACTTT
TRBJ1-1 | NA | TRBV11-2 | NA | CASSQYFLDRNTEAFF | TGTGCCAGCAGCCAATACTTCTTGGACAGGAACACTGAAGCTTTCTTT
TRBJ2-5 | NA | TRBV5-6 | NA | CASSLAGTEETQYF | TGTGCCAGCAGCTTGGCCGGCACCGAGGAGACCCAGTACTTC
TRBJ2-1 | TRBD2 | TRBV7-2 | NA | CASSPSSGYNEQFF | TGTGCCAGCAGCCCCTCTAGCGGCTACAATGAGCAGTTCTTC
TRBJ1-2 | NA | TRBV28 | NA | CALSSLDYGYTF | TGTGCCCTCAGCAGCTTAGACTATGGCTACACCTTC
TRBJ1-6 | NA | TRBV2 | NA | CASSEARGLPYNSPLHF | TGTGCCAGCAGTGAAGCCAGGGGACTTCCCTATAATTCACCCCTCCACTTT
TRBJ2-7 | NA | TRBV11-2 | NA | CASSLAPSWTTYEQYF | TGTGCCAGCAGCTTAGCCCCCTCCTGGACTACCTACGAGCAGTACTTC
TRBJ1-1 | NA | TRBV18 | once | CASSPQGTKNTEAFF | TGTGCCAGCTCACCACAAGGGACAAAGAACACTGAAGCTTTCTTT
TRBJ2-5 | TRBD1 | TRBV5-8 | NA | CASSSGQDRETQYF | TGTGCCAGCAGCTCGGGACAGGACAGGGAGACCCAGTACTTC
TRBJ2-1 | NA | TRBV18 | NA | CASSPGRGEQFF | TGTGCCAGCTCACCGGGTAGGGGTGAGCAGTTCTTC
TRBJ2-5 | NA | TRBV19 | NA | CASSSEGVRETQYF | TGTGCCAGTAGTTCGGAAGGGGTTAGGGAGACCCAGTACTTC
TRBJ2-3 | NA | TRBV11-2 | NA | CASSSYTDTQYF | TGTGCCAGCAGCTCCTACACAGATACGCAGTATTTT
TRBJ1-6 | TRBD1 | TRBV5-1 | NA | CASSLTGQHNSPLHF | TGCGCCAGCAGCTTGACGGGACAGCACAATTCACCCCTCCACTTT
TRBJ1-2 | NA | TRBV5-4 | NA | CASSWREGGYTF | TGTGCCAGCAGCTGGAGGGAAGGGGGCTACACCTTC
TRBJ1-6 | TRBD1 | TRBV6-5 | few | CASSYRTGESPLHF | TGTGCCAGCAGTTACCGTACAGGGGAATCACCCCTCCACTTT
TRBJ1-1 | NA | TRBV5-1 | NA | CASSNLGVSTEAFF | TGCGCCAGCAGTAACCTAGGGGTATCCACTGAAGCTTTCTTT
TRBJ2-2 | NA | TRBV30 | NA | CAWSVLGQANTGELFF | TGTGCCTGGAGTGTACTCGGACAAGCGAACACCGGGGAGCTGTTTTTT
TRBJ1-1 | NA | TRBV5-4 | NA | CASSWDPVMPNTEAFF | TGTGCCAGCAGCTGGGACCCCGTTATGCCGAACACTGAAGCTTTCTTT
TRBJ2-1 | TRBD2 | TRBV10-3 | NA | CAISDDGTSGGAGDNEQFF | TGTGCCATCAGTGATGACGGGACTAGCGGGGGGGCTGGGGACAATGAGCAGTTCTTC
TRBJ2-1 | NA | TRBV7-3 | NA | CASSLTGNEQFF | TGTGCCAGCAGCTTAACAGGGAATGAGCAGTTCTTC
TRBJ2-5 | TRBD2 | TRBV15 | NA | CATSRAGTSGVETQYF | TGTGCCACCAGCAGAGCGGGGACTAGCGGGGTAGAGACCCAGTACTTC
TRBJ1-3 | NA | TRBV9 | NA | CASSVEWAGNTIYF | TGTGCCAGCAGCGTAGAATGGGCTGGAAACACCATATATTTT
TRBJ1-5 | TRBD1 | TRBV28 | few | CASKLQGQGNQPQHF | TGTGCCAGCAAGTTACAGGGGCAGGGCAATCAGCCCCAGCATTTT
TRBJ2-7 | TRBD2 | TRBV5-1 | NA | CASSSGLGPRKDEQYF | TGCGCCAGCAGCTCGGGACTAGGCCCCAGGAAGGACGAGCAGTACTTC
TRBJ2-5 | NA | TRBV5-5 | NA | CASSLDPAREETQYF | TGTGCCAGCAGCTTGGATCCCGCGAGAGAAGAGACCCAGTACTTC
TRBJ2-6 | NA | TRBV30 | NA | CAWRQSGANVLTF | TGTGCCTGGAGGCAGTCTGGGGCCAACGTCCTGACTTTC
TRBJ2-7 | NA | TRBV4-2 | NA | CASSPRGESSYEQYF | TGTGCCAGCAGCCCCAGGGGGGAATCCTCCTACGAGCAGTACTTC
TRBJ2-1 | TRBD2 | TRBV7-8 | NA | CASTSGRDVNEQFF | TGTGCCAGCACAAGCGGGAGGGATGTCAATGAGCAGTTCTTC
TRBJ2-5 | NA | TRBV21-1 | NA | CASSKPRSTQYF | TGTGCCAGCAGCAAACCGCGGTCCACCCAGTACTTC
TRBJ1-2 | TRBD1 | TRBV30 | NA | CAWYQPWDSPNYGYTF | TGTGCCTGGTATCAACCTTGGGACAGTCCTAACTATGGCTACACCTTC
TRBJ2-5 | NA | TRBV9 | NA | CASSVGLLKTQYF | TGTGCCAGCAGCGTTGGACTGCTCAAGACCCAGTACTTC
TRBJ1-1 | NA | TRBV28 | NA | CASIRDTEAFF | TGTGCCAGCATAAGAGACACTGAAGCTTTCTTT
TRBJ2-3 | NA | TRBV7-9 | NA | CASRRVSDTQYF | TGTGCCAGCAGGAGGGTCTCGGATACGCAGTATTTT
TRBJ2-5 | TRBD2 | TRBV27 | NA | CASGRTSGRRETQYF | TGTGCCAGCGGGCGGACTAGCGGGAGACGAGAGACCCAGTACTTC
TRBJ1-5 | NA | TRBV6-1 | NA | CASSEKGNQPQHF | TGTGCCAGCAGTGAAAAGGGAAATCAGCCCCAGCATTTT
TRBJ2-5 | TRBD2 | TRBV14 | NA | CASSHAGTSGRWRETQYF | TGTGCCAGCAGCCACGCCGGGACTAGCGGGAGGTGGAGAGAGACCCAGTACTTC
TRBJ1-4 | TRBD1 | TRBV28 | once | CASSDRGRDEKLFF | TGTGCCAGCAGTGACAGGGGGCGAGACGAAAAACTGTTTTTT
TRBJ1-1 | TRBD1 | TRBV5-1 | once | CASSYGTGGAETEAFF | TGCGCCAGCAGCTACGGGACAGGGGGCGCGGAAACTGAAGCTTTCTTT
TRBJ1-6 | NA | TRBV15 | NA | CATSRDRDNSPLHF | TGTGCCACCAGCAGAGATCGTGATAATTCACCCCTCCACTTT